These 4 T cell receptor beta chains share one sample of origin, sequenced in a study of beta chain features in type 1 diabetes. The whole isolated RNA underwent reverse transcription, so sequencing captured expressed TCRB transcripts. TCRdb's copy holds only in-frame clones and misses some; the assay was immunoSEQ multiplex PCR. The table records fewer than 550,000 clones, roughly an eighth of them present only once. Sequenced material: naive CD4+ T cells from blood. Every receptor here comes from a woman aged 18 to 35 in good health.

V and J are TRBV7-2 and TRBJ2-7, with 13 bases lining up with TRBD2. The V and J ends lost 5 bases and 10 bases, in that order; junction bases with no gene match: 5. This CDR3 is 13 amino acids long. Germline V CDR1 and CDR2: SGHTA, FQGNSA. The CDR3 region is CASSAGLAGAQYF. For the CDR3, the DNA is TGTGCCAGCAGCGCAGGACTAGCGGGAGCTCAGTACTTC.

This clone was seen more than once but under ten times. The chain joins TRBV7-9 to TRBJ2-2; D possibly corresponds to TRBD2 (6 bases). Germline values: CDR1 SEHNR, CDR2 FQNEAQ (reference sequence). The CDR3 consists of 15 residues. V was pared by 5 bases and J by 7 bases, with 17 bases between. This CDR3 is CASSTSSGPGGELFF. CDR3 nucleotides: TGTGCCAGCAGCACCTCGAGCGGGCCAGGCGGGGAGCTGTTTTTT. Filled out from reference TRBV7-9 and TRBJ2-2, the complete variable domain reads DTGVSQNPRHKITKRGQNVTFRCDPISEHNRLYWYRQTLGQGPEFLTYFQNEAQLEKSRLLSDRFSAERPKGSFSTLEIQRTEQGDSAMYLCASSTSSGPGGELFFGEGSRLTVL.

As for this clone: This sample includes further DNA sequences coding for the same CDR3. This chain uses TRBV10-3 with TRBJ1-1; D perhaps matches TRBD1 (5 bases). The germline V gene encodes CDR1 ENHRY and CDR2 SYGVKD. V lost 8 bases to trimming and J lost 1 base, with 5 bases between them. The CDR3 runs to 11 residues. The CDR3 nucleotides read TGTGCCATCGGGGGGAACACTGAAGCTTTCTTT. The encoded protein is CAIGGNTEAFF.

A few counts support this clone. This chain connects TRBV7-3 to TRBJ2-1, with D tentatively TRBD2 (6 bases). The germline V gene has CDR1 SGHTA and CDR2 FQGTGA. This CDR3 is 14 amino acids long. The V and J ends lost 4 bases and 7 bases respectively, with 14 bases between them. This CDR3 is CASSWGVIGNEQFF. The CDR3 DNA reads as TGTGCCAGCAGCTGGGGGGTTATAGGTAATGAGCAGTTCTTC. Based on the CDR3 plus reference TRBV7-3 and TRBJ2-1, the full variable domain is GAGVSQTPSNKVTEKGKYVELRCDPISGHTALYWYRQSLGQGPEFLIYFQGTGAADDSGLPNDRFFAVRPEGSVSTLKIQRTERGDSAVYLCASSWGVIGNEQFFGPGTRLTVL.